This TCR beta chain was captured by sequencing in a study of cytomegalovirus exposure and HLA in healthy donors. The study's findings and limits: Several of the most significant clusters appeared, in a later analysis, to be linked to common viral pathogens.

Primers for the PCR totalled 60 Vbeta and 13 Jbeta. Some clones are missing from TCRdb's copy, which holds only in-frame ones; the method was immunoSEQ multiplex PCR. The sample includes 100,000 to 150,000 clones, more than 65% of them seen just once. This clone was recorded once. The antigen is undetermined. Trimming took 3 bases from V and 0 from J, leaving 10 bases between them. Germline V gives CDR1 SGHNT, CDR2 YYREEE (reference sequence). CDR3 length: 14 residues. The sample comprised PBMCs. The clonotype comes from a man younger than 35 in good health and CMV-seropositive. The chain recombines TRBV5-4 with TRBJ2-7; possible D gene TRBD2, 5 bases. In DNA, the CDR3 is TGTGCCAGCAGCTCTACGAGGGACTCCTACGAGCAGTACTTC. Protein product: CASSSTRDSYEQYF.